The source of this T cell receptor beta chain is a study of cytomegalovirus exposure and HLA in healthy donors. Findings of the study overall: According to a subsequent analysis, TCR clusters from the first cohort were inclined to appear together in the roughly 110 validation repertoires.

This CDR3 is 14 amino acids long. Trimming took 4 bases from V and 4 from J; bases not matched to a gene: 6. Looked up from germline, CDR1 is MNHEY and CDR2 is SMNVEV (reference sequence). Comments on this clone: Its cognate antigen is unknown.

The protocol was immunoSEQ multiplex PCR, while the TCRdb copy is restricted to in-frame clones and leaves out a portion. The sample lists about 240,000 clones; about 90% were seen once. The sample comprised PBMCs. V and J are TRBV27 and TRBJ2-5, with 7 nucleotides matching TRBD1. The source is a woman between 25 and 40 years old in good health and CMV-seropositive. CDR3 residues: CASSSQQGSETQYF. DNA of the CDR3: TGTGCCAGCAGTTCTCAACAGGGGTCAGAGACCCAGTACTTC.